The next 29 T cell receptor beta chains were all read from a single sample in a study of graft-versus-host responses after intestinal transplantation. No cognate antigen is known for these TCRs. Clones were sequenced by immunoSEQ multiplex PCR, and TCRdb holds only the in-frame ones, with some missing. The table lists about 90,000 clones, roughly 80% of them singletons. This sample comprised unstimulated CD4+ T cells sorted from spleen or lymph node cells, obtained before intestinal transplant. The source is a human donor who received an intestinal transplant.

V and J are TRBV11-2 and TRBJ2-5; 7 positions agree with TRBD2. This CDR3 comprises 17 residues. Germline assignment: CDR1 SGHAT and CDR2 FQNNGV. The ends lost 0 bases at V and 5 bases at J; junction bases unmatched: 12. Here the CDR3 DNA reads TGTGCCAGCAGCTTAGAGCGCGGATCCGGGGGGTTCGAGACCCAGTACTTC. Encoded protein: CASSLERGSGGFETQYF.

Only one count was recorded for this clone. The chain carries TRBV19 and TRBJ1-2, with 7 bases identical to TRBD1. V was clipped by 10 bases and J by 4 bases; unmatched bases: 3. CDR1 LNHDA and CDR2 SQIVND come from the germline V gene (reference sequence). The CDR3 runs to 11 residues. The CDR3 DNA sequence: TGTGCCAACGGGACAGCCTATGGCTACACCTTC. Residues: CANGTAYGYTF.

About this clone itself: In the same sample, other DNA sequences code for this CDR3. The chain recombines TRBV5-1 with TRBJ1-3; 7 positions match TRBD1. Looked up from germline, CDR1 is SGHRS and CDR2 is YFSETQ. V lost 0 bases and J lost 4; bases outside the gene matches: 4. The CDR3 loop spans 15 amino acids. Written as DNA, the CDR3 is TGCGCCAGCAGCTTGGCCGGGACAGCAGGAAACACCATATATTTT. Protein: CASSLAGTAGNTIYF.

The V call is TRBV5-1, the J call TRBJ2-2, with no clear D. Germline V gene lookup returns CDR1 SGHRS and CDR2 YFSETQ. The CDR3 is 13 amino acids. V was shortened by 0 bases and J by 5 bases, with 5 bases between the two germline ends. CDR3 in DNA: TGCGCCAGCAGCTTGGTTGAGACCGGGGAGCTGTTTTTT. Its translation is CASSLVETGELFF. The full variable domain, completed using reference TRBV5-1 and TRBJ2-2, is KAGVTQTPRYLIKTRGQQVTLSCSPISGHRSVSWYQQTPGQGLQFLFEYFSETQRNKGNFPGRFSGRQFSNSRSEMNVSTLELGDSALYLCASSLVETGELFFGEGSRLTVL.

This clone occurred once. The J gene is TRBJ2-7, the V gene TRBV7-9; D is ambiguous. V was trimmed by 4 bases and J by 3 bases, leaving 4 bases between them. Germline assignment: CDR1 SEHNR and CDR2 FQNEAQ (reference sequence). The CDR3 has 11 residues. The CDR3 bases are TGTGCCAGCAGCTGGCTCTACGAGCAGTACTTC. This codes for CASSWLYEQYF.

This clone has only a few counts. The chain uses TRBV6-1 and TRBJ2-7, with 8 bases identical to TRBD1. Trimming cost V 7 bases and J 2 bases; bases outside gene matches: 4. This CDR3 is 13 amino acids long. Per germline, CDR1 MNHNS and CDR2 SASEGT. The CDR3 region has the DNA TGTGCCAGCACCTCGGGACAGGCCTACGAGCAGTACTTC. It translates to CASTSGQAYEQYF.

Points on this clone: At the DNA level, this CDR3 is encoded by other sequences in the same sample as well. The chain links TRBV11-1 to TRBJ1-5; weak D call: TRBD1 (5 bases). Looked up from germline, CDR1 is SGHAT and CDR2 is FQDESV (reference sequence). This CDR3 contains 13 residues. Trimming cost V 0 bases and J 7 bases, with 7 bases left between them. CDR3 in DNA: TGTGCCAGCAGCTTAGCGCGGGGGCAGCCCCAGCATTTT. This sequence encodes CASSLARGQPQHF. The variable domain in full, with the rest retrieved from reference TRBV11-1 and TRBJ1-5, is EAEVAQSPRYKITEKSQAVAFWCDPISGHATLYWYRQILGQGPELLVQFQDESVVDDSQLPKDRFSAERLKGVDSTLKIQPAELGDSAMYLCASSLARGQPQHFGDGTRLSIL.

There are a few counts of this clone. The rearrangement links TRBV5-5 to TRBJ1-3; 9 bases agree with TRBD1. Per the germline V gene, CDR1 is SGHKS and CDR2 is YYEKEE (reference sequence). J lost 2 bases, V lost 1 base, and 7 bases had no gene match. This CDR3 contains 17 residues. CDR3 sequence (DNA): TGTGCCAGCAGCTTGACCACGACAGGGGGACCTGGAAACACCATATATTTT. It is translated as CASSLTTTGGPGNTIYF.

The CDR3 is CSAHRVNEQFF. CDR3 in DNA: TGCAGTGCTCACAGGGTGAATGAGCAGTTCTTC. The chain couples TRBV20-1 to TRBJ2-1; maybe TRBD1 (6 bases). V lost 5 bases and J 7 bases, leaving 9 bases between the germline ends. Looked up from germline, CDR1 is DFQATT and CDR2 is SNEGSKA (reference sequence). The CDR3 consists of 11 residues.

CDR3 DNA: TGTGCCAGTAGTATGGACAGAAATCAGCCCCAGCATTTT. Translated, it gives CASSMDRNQPQHF. The rearrangement uses TRBV19 and TRBJ1-5, with D maybe TRBD1 (6 bases). The CDR3 is 13 amino acids. V was trimmed by 3 bases and J by 4 bases, leaving 7 bases between them. Germline V lookup: CDR1 LNHDA, CDR2 SQIVND (reference sequence).

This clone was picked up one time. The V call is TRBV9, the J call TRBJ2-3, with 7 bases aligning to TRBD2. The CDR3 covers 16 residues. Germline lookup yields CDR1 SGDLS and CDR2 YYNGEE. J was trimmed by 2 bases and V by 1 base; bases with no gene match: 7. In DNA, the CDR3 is TGTGCCAGCAGCGTAAGTTGGCGGGGGAACACAGATACGCAGTATTTT. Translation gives CASSVSWRGNTDTQYF.

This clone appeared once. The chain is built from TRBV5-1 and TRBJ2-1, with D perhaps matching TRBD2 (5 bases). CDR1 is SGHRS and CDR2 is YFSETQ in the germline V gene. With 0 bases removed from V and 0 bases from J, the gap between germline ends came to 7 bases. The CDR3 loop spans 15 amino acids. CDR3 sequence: CASSLEGSSYNEQFF. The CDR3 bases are TGCGCCAGCAGCTTGGAAGGGAGCTCCTACAATGAGCAGTTCTTC. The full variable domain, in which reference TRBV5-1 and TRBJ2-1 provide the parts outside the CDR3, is KAGVTQTPRYLIKTRGQQVTLSCSPISGHRSVSWYQQTPGQGLQFLFEYFSETQRNKGNFPGRFSGRQFSNSRSEMNVSTLELGDSALYLCASSLEGSSYNEQFFGPGTRLTVL.

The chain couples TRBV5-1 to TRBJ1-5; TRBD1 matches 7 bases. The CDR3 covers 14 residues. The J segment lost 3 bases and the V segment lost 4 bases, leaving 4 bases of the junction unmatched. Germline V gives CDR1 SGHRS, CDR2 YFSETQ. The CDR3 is CASSIGQDNQPQHF. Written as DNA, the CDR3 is TGCGCCAGCAGCATTGGACAGGACAATCAGCCCCAGCATTTT.

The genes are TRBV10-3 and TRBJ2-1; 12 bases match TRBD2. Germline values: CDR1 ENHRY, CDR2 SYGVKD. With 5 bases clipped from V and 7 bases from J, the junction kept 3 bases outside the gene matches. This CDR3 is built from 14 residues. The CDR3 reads CAISRTSGDNEQFF. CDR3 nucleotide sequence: TGTGCCATCAGTCGGACTAGCGGGGATAATGAGCAGTTCTTC.

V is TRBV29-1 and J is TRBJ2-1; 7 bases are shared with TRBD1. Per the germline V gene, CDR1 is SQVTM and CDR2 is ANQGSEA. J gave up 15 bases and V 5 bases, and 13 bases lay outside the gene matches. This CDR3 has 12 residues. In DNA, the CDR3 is TGCAGCGTTCGGGGACAGATCGAGGTTCCGTTCTTC. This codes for CSVRGQIEVPFF.

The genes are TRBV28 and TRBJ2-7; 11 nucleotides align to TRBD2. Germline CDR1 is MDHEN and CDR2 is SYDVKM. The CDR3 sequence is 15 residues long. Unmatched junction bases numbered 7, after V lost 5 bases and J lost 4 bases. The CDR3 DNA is TGTGCCAGCAGTCCATCACTAGCGGGAGTTTACGAGCAGTACTTC. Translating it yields CASSPSLAGVYEQYF.

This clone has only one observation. CDR3 DNA: TGTGCCAGTAGTACGAGGGGGGGGAGAGGCTACACCTTC. As protein: CASSTRGGRGYTF. The chain joins TRBV19 to TRBJ1-2; weak D call: TRBD1 (6 bases). CDR1 is LNHDA, CDR2 SQIVND, per germline (reference sequence). This CDR3 comprises 13 residues. Trimming removed 4 bases from V and 8 bases from J, with 14 bases in between. Variable domain in full (rest from reference TRBV19 and TRBJ1-2): DGGITQSPKYLFRKEGQNVTLSCEQNLNHDAMYWYRQDPGQGLRLIYYSQIVNDFQKGDIAEGYSVSREKKESFPLTVTSAQKNPTAFYLCASSTRGGRGYTFGSGTRLTVV.

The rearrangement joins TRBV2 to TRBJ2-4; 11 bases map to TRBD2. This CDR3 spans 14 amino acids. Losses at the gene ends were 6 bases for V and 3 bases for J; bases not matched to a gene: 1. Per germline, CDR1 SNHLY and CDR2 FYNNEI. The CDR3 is CASRGLAGKNIQYF. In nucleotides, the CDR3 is TGTGCCAGCAGAGGACTAGCGGGCAAAAACATTCAGTACTTC.

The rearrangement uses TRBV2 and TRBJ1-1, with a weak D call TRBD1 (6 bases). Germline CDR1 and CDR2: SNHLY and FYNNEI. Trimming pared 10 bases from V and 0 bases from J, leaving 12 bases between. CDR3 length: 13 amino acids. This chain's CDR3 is CATGGRLNTEAFF. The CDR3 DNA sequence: TGTGCCACGGGGGGGCGATTGAACACTGAAGCTTTCTTT.

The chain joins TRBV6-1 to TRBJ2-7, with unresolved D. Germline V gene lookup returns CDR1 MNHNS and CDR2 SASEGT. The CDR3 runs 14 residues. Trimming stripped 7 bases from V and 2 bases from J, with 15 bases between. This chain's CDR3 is CASTREAGAYEQYF. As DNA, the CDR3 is TGTGCCAGCACTAGAGAGGCTGGAGCCTACGAGCAGTACTTC.

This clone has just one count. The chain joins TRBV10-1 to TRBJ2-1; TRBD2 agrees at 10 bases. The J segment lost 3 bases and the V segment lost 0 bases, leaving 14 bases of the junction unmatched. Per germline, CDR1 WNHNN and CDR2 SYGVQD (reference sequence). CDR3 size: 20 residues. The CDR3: CASSESTPIPTSGFYNEQFF. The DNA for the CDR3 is TGCGCCAGCAGTGAGTCGACTCCAATACCGACTAGCGGGTTCTACAATGAGCAGTTCTTC.

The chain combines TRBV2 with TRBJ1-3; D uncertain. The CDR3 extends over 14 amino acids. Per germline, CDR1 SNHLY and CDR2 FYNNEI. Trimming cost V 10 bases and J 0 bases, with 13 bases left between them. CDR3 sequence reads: CATRHGDSGNTIYF. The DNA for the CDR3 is TGTGCCACCCGACACGGGGACTCTGGAAACACCATATATTTT. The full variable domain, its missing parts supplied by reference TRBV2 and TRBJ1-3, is EPEVTQTPSHQVTQMGQEVILRCVPISNHLYFYWYRQILGQKVEFLVSFYNNEISEKSEIFDDQFSVERPDGSNFTLKIRSTKLEDSAMYFCATRHGDSGNTIYFGEGSWLTVV.

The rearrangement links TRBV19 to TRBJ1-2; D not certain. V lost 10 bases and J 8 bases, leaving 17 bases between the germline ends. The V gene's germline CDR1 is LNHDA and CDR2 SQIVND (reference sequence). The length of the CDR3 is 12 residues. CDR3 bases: TGTGCCACTCGGGTCTGGGGAGGAGGCTACACCTTC. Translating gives CATRVWGGGYTF. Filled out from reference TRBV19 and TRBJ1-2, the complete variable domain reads DGGITQSPKYLFRKEGQNVTLSCEQNLNHDAMYWYRQDPGQGLRLIYYSQIVNDFQKGDIAEGYSVSREKKESFPLTVTSAQKNPTAFYLCATRVWGGGYTFGSGTRLTVV.

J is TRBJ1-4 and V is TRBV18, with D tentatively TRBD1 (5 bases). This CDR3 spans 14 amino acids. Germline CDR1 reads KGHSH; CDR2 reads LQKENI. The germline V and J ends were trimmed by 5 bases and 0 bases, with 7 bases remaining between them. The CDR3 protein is CASSSTATNEKLFF. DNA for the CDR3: TGTGCCAGCTCATCGACAGCAACTAATGAAAAACTGTTTTTT.

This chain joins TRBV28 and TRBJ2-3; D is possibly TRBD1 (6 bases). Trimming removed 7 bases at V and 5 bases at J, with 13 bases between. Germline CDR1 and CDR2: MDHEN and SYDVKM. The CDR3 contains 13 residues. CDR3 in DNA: TGTGCCAGCACCATCAGGGGCGTAGATACGCAGTATTTT. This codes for CASTIRGVDTQYF.

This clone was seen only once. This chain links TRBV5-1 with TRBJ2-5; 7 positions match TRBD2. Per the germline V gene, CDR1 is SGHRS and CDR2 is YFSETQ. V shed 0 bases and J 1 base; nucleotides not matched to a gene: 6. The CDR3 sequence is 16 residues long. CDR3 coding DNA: TGCGCCAGCAGCTTGGTGGCTAGCGGATCCCAAGAGACCCAGTACTTC. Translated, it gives CASSLVASGSQETQYF.

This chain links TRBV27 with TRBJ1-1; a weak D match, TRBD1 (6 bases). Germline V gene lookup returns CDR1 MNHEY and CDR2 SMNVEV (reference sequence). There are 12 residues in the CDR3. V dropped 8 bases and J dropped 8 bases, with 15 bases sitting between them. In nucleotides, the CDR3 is TGTGCCAGCGGACCCATTGGGGGCGAAGCTTTCTTT. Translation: CASGPIGGEAFF.

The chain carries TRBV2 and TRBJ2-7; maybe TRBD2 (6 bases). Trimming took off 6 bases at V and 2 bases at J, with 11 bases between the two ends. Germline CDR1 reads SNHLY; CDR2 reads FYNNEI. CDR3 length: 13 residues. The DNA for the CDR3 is TGTGCCAGCAGGGGGAGGATCGCCTACGAGCAGTACTTC. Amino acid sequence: CASRGRIAYEQYF. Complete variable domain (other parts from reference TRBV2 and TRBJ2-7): EPEVTQTPSHQVTQMGQEVILRCVPISNHLYFYWYRQILGQKVEFLVSFYNNEISEKSEIFDDQFSVERPDGSNFTLKIRSTKLEDSAMYFCASRGRIAYEQYFGPGTRLTVT.

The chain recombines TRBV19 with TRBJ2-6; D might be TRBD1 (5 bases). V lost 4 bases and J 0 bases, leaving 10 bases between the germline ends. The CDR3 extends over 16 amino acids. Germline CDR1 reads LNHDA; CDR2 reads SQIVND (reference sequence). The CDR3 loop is CASSTDTLSGANVLTF. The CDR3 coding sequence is TGTGCCAGTAGTACGGACACCCTCTCTGGGGCCAACGTCCTGACTTTC.